This TCR beta chain is drawn from a study of identical twins (dated by TCRdb to about 2016). Concerning the study at large: To test whether fetal clonotypes persist, the study used deep sequencing on TCR alpha and beta repertoires from monozygotic twins, unrelated adults of various ages, and cord blood. To rule out contamination, the twin experiments were replicated at different times with different library preparation protocols. Overall results and qualifications from the work: Fewer insertions were carried by abundant cord blood beta clonotypes, a similar but weaker trend appeared in young adult naive repertoires, and no such trend appeared in memory repertoires. Excess twin sharing in beta out-of-frame sequences was weaker because fewer shared sequences lowered the signal-to-noise ratio. Zero-insertion analyses could be partly confounded by invariant T cells such as MAIT and iNKT, though diverse VJ usage argued against such confounding for most clonotypes. Compared with coincidental sharing between unrelated individuals, out-of-frame TCR alpha sequences shared between twins showed an excess of sequences with low generation probability. Because the same donors could not be followed over many years, the conclusions depended on cross-sectional statistical analysis. In monozygotic twins, out-of-frame TCR alpha sharing was systematically underestimated by recombination models, although the models agreed with sharing between unrelated individuals.

As to this clonotype: The antigen it recognizes is unknown. No clone much larger than this one lies a single base away; base qualities are absent.

The library was produced with 5' RACE. Sequencer: Illumina HiSeq 2000. Template switching introduced a universal primer binding site; the final cDNA contained a unique molecular identifier, enabling accurate counting of TCR cDNA molecules. Specific primers in the conserved constant-segment region were used to synthesize first-strand cDNA for the TCR alpha and beta chains. To control for contamination, each cDNA library was double barcoded with a SMART-Mk sample barcode plus Illumina barcodes. TruSeq adapter sequences, together with Illumina sample barcodes, were added in two successive PCR steps. TCR alpha and beta cDNA libraries were sequenced on the Illumina HiSeq platform with custom primers. The source study handled its data this way. MiGEC processed the raw reads to extract unique molecular identifiers, while MiXCR was used to determine the CDR3 positions. For each individual, recombination models were inferred using an EM algorithm with the repgenHMM and IGoR tools. Shared clonotype analysis was performed with the tcR package in R, normalizing sharing by the product of cloneset sizes. Out-of-frame nonproductive sequences were analyzed to study raw recombination free of thymic and clonal selection effects. TCRdb reprocessed the public reads (quality trimming at Q25 with fastp, clone calling with MiXCR) and kept in-frame beta chains. Duplicate CDR3 protein sequences are folded into a single record with the most common DNA and genes. It is TCRdb's table, rather than the study itself, that gives the V and J calls and clone size. The sample table shows under 250,000 distinct CDR3 sequences, and around 9.6% are seen once. 5.1% of the sample goes to the ten largest clones.

Only healthy Caucasian donors were included. Miltenyi CD45RO+ enrichment and human naive T-cell isolation kits were used to isolate memory (CD45RO+) and naive T cells from PBMC. From a lookup of the germline V gene, CDR1 and CDR2 are SGHRS and YFSETQ. The CDR3 runs 14 amino acids, cysteine and phenylalanine included. The DNA shown is the 42-base CDR3, in frame from base 1. V lost 0 bases and J lost 1 base; the stretch between them is 8 bases long. The chain joins TRBV5-1 to TRBJ2-7; the D segment cannot be called with confidence. Source material: memory (CD45RO+) T cells sorted from blood. The label giving this sample's cell subset or site can be read as: CD45RO+ enriched T cells. The clonotype was recovered from a young woman in good health. The CDR3 reads as follows: CASSLVMGSYEQYF. The bases read TGCGCCAGCAGCTTGGTGATGGGGTCCTACGAGCAGTACTTC.